This T cell receptor beta chain appears in the sequencing data of a study of cytomegalovirus exposure and HLA in healthy donors. Of note for this clone: Its antigen is currently unknown.

The primer mix had 60 Vbeta and 13 Jbeta primers. Profiling relied on immunoSEQ multiplex PCR, and the TCRdb table lists in-frame clones only, not all of them. The table shows 170,000 or so clones, with about 80% occurring only once. In germline, CDR1 is GTSNPN, CDR2 SVGIG (reference sequence). V lost 4 bases and J lost 5; bases outside the gene matches: 11. This CDR3 comprises 14 residues. Study-level points and caveats: Presence/absence analyses treated sequencing depth as roughly uniform across donors.

The chain couples TRBV30 to TRBJ2-7; 7 bases map to TRBD1. Sequenced material: PBMCs. The sequence was obtained from a woman aged 25 to 39 in good health and CMV-seronegative. The CDR3, as DNA: TGTGCCTGGACAACAGGGGTTTTAGTTAACGAGCAGTACTTC. Residues: CAWTTGVLVNEQYF.